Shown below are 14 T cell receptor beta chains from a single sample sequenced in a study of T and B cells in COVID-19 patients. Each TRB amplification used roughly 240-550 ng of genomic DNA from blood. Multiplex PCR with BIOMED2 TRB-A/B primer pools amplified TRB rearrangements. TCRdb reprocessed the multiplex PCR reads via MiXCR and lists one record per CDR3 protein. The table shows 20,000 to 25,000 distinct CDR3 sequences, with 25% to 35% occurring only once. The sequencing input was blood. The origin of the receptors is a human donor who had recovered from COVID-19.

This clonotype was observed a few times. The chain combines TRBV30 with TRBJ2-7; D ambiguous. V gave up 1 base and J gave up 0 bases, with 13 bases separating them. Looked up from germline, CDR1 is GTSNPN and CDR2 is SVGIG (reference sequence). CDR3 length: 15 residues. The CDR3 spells CAWSDAFASSYEQYF. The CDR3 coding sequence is TGTGCCTGGAGTGACGCTTTCGCGAGCTCCTACGAGCAGTACTTC.

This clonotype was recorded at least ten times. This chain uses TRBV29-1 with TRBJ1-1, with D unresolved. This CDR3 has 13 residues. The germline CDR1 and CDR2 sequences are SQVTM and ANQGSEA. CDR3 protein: CSPTPGESTEAFF. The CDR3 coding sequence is TGCAGTCCCACACCGGGTGAGAGCACTGAAGCTTTCTTT.

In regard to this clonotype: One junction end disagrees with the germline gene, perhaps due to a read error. The CDR3 sequence is CASSSGVAGSTDTRYF. The CDR3 DNA sequence: TGTGCCAGCAGTTCCGGAGTAGCGGGCAGCACAGATACGCGGTATTTT. The chain joins TRBV6-5 to TRBJ2-3, with 7 bases identical to TRBD2. Germline values: CDR1 MNHEY, CDR2 SVGAGI. CDR3 length: 16 residues.

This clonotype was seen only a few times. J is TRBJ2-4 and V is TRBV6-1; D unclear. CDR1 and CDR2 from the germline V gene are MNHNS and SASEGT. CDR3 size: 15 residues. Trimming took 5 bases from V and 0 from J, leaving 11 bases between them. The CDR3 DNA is TGTGCCAGCAGTCCCTTGGGATTAGCCAAAAACATTCAGTACTTC. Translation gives CASSPLGLAKNIQYF.

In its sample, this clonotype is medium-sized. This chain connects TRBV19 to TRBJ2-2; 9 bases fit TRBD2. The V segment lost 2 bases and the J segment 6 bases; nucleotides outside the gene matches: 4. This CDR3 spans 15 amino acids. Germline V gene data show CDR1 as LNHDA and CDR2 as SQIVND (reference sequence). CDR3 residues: CASSILAGAAGELFF. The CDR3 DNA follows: TGTGCCAGTAGTATATTAGCGGGAGCGGCCGGGGAGCTGTTTTTT.

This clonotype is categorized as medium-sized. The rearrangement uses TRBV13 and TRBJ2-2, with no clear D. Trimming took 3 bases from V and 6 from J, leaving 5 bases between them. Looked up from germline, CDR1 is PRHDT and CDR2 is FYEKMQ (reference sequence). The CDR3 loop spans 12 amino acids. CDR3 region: CASSFRPGELFF. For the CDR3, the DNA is TGTGCCAGCAGCTTTAGACCCGGGGAGCTGTTTTTT.

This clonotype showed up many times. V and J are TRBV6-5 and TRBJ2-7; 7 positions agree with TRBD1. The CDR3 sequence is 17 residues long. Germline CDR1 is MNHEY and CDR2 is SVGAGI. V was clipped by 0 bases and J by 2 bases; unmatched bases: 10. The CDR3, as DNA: TGTGCCAGCAGTTACTCGACAAGCCCGGGACAGCCCTACGAGCAGTACTTC. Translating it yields CASSYSTSPGQPYEQYF.

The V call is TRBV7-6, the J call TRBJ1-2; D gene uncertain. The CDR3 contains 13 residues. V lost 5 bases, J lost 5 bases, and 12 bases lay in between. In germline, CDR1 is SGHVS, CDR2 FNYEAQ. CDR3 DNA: TGTGCCAGCAGCCCCGGCAGAGGTTATGGCTACACCTTC. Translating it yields CASSPGRGYGYTF.

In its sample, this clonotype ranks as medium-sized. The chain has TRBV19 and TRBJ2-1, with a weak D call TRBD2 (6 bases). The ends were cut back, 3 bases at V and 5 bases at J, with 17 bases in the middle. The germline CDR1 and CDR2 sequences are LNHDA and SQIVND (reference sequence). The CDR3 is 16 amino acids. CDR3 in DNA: TGTGCCAGTAGTATGGAAGGATGGGGGGTTCACAATGAGCAGTTCTTC. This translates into CASSMEGWGVHNEQFF.

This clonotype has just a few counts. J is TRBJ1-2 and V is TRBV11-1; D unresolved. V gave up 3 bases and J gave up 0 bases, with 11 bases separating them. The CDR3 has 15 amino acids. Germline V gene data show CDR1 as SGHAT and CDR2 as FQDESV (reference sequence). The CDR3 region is CASSLDNLPNYGYTF. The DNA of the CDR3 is TGTGCCAGCAGCTTGGATAATCTTCCTAACTATGGCTACACCTTC.

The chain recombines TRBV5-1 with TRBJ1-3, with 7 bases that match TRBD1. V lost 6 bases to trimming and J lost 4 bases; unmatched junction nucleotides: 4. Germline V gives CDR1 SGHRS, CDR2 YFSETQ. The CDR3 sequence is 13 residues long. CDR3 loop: CASTGGKGNTIYF. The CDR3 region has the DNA TGCGCCAGCACAGGGGGAAAAGGAAACACCATATATTTT.

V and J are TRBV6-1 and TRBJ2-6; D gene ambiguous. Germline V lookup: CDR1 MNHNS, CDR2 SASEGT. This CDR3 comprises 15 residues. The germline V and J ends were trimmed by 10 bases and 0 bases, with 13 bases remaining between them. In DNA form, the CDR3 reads TGTGCCACAGCAGGATTACCCTCTGGGGCCAACGTCCTGACTTTC. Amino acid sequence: CATAGLPSGANVLTF.

CDR3 in DNA: TGTGCCAGCAGTTTGGTAGTAGGGGGGGATACCTTC. It yields the protein CASSLVVGGDTF. The chain is built from TRBV28 and TRBJ1-2; D may be TRBD1 (6 bases). The CDR3 is 12 residues long. Germline CDR1 reads MDHEN; CDR2 reads SYDVKM. The V end was cut by 3 bases, the J end by 14 bases, with 16 bases between.

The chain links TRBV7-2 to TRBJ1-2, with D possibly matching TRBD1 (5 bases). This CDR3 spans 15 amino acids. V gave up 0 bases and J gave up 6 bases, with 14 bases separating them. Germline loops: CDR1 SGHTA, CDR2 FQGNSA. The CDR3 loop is CASSLARVAKDGYTF. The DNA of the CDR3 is TGTGCCAGCAGCTTAGCCAGGGTTGCGAAGGATGGCTACACCTTC.